This is a list of T cell receptor beta chains from one sample in a study of blood T cells in healthy people across ages. Via MiXCR, TCRdb re-called the 5' RACE reads, giving one row per CDR3 protein. The sample holds approximately 780,000 distinct CDR3 sequences, more than 25% seen once. A further study also used this sample, focusing on T cells of mothers and their children.

The material sequenced was blood. The receptors derive from a boy younger than 18 in good health. The CDR3 runs from the conserved cysteine through the conserved F or W. The order of the fields is J gene, clone size, V gene, CDR3 length, D gene, CDR3 protein, CDR3 DNA. D genes are given only for firm matches. Expanded clones are given a class, and other clones once, few, many or no size at all.

TRBJ2-3,.,TRBV7-2,13,.,CASSLGLGDTQYF,TGTGCCAGCAGCTTAGGCCTAGGAGATACGCAGTATTTT
TRBJ1-1,.,TRBV10-3,18,TRBD1,CAISAVLFGQALNTEAFF,TGTGCCATCAGTGCCGTGCTCTTCGGACAGGCCCTGAACACTGAAGCTTTCTTT
TRBJ2-7,.,TRBV2,15,TRBD2,CARAGPSGDHYEQYF,TGTGCCAGAGCTGGCCCTAGCGGGGACCACTACGAGCAGTACTTC
TRBJ2-4,few,TRBV4-2,15,.,CASSQVDLAKNIQYF,TGTGCCAGCAGCCAAGTAGACCTAGCCAAAAACATTCAGTACTTC
TRBJ2-1,.,TRBV29-1,13,TRBD2,CSVASGGDNEQFF,TGCAGCGTTGCTAGCGGGGGTGACAATGAGCAGTTCTTC
TRBJ1-2,few,TRBV10-2,15,.,CASSPRERSNYGYTF,TGCGCCAGCAGTCCTCGGGAGAGATCTAACTATGGCTACACCTTC
TRBJ2-5,.,TRBV20-1,13,.,CSAPREGSETQYF,TGCAGTGCTCCCCGCGAGGGCAGCGAGACCCAGTACTTC
TRBJ2-3,.,TRBV10-3,16,.,CAISSIQAASTDTQYF,TGTGCCATCAGTTCGATTCAGGCCGCTTCCACAGATACGCAGTATTTT
TRBJ1-2,.,TRBV5-1,14,.,CASSSQGPPYGYTF,TGCGCCAGCAGCTCACAGGGTCCGCCCTATGGCTACACCTTC
TRBJ2-4,.,TRBV18,14,.,CASSPPSKENIQYF,TGTGCCAGCTCACCACCGTCGAAGGAAAACATTCAGTACTTC
TRBJ2-7,.,TRBV10-3,13,.,CAIKTNKSYEQYF,TGTGCCATCAAAACAAATAAATCCTACGAGCAGTACTTC
TRBJ1-2,few,TRBV7-9,16,.,CASSPLAGLGVYGYTF,TGTGCCAGCAGCCCACTCGCCGGTTTGGGGGTGTATGGCTACACCTTC
TRBJ2-7,.,TRBV4-1,13,.,CASSQDRKYEQYF,TGCGCCAGCAGCCAAGATCGAAAGTACGAGCAGTACTTC
TRBJ2-7,.,TRBV5-1,14,TRBD1,CASAEGQGAYEQYF,TGCGCCAGCGCAGAAGGACAGGGAGCCTACGAGCAGTACTTC
TRBJ2-5,.,TRBV10-3,12,TRBD1,CATGTGEETQYF,TGTGCCACCGGGACAGGGGAAGAGACCCAGTACTTC